The next 28 T cell receptor beta chains were all read from a single sample in a study of high-grade serous ovarian cancer treatment subgroups. The tumor samples were collected prior to definitive surgery or chemotherapy. Here immunoSEQ multiplex PCR was the method, and the copy in TCRdb shows in-frame clones only, minus some. This repertoire shows 35,000 to 45,000 clones, around three quarters found once; its top ten account for approximately 3%. The sequencing input was tumor tissue. The receptors here all came from a human donor with high-grade serous ovarian cancer.

By sample share, this clone is medium-sized. The chain carries TRBV14 and TRBJ2-7, with 8 nucleotides matching TRBD1. This CDR3 is built from 14 residues. Germline CDR1 is SGHDN and CDR2 is FVKESK. The V and J ends lost 4 bases and 4 bases, in that order; junction bases with no gene match: 6. This chain's CDR3 is CASSLGQGRYEQYF. The CDR3 DNA is TGTGCCAGCAGCCTCGGACAGGGTCGGTACGAGCAGTACTTC.

The J gene is TRBJ1-4, the V gene TRBV6-1, with no clear D. V gave up 6 bases and J gave up 0 bases, with 8 bases separating them. The CDR3 is 14 amino acids. Germline CDR1 and CDR2: MNHNS and SASEGT. The CDR3 spells CASSRVTTNEKLFF. Here the CDR3 DNA reads TGTGCCAGCAGCCGCGTGACAACTAATGAAAAACTGTTTTTT.

J is TRBJ2-7 and V is TRBV4-3; 11 nucleotides match TRBD2. Germline V CDR1 and CDR2: LGHNA, YSLEER. V trimming: 0 bases; J trimming: 3 bases; junction bases outside the gene matches: 4. CDR3 size: 16 residues. The chain's CDR3 is CASSQDRTSGSYEQYF. In DNA, the CDR3 is TGCGCCAGCAGCCAAGATCGTACTAGCGGGAGCTACGAGCAGTACTTC.

The gene calls are TRBV19 and TRBJ2-1; D not resolved. There are 15 residues in the CDR3. V was pared by 5 bases and J by 0 bases, with 11 bases between. Per the germline V gene, CDR1 is LNHDA and CDR2 is SQIVND (reference sequence). The CDR3 coding sequence is TGTGCCAGTAGTTCGATCGAGAGCTCCTACAATGAGCAGTTCTTC. Protein sequence: CASSSIESSYNEQFF. The variable domain in full, completed from reference TRBV19 and TRBJ2-1, reads DGGITQSPKYLFRKEGQNVTLSCEQNLNHDAMYWYRQDPGQGLRLIYYSQIVNDFQKGDIAEGYSVSREKKESFPLTVTSAQKNPTAFYLCASSSIESSYNEQFFGPGTRLTVL.

The genes are TRBV15 and TRBJ2-7; 13 bases map to TRBD2. The V gene end was trimmed by 1 base and the J gene end by 5 bases; junction bases not matched to a gene: 2. The CDR3 runs 15 residues. Germline V gives CDR1 LNHNV, CDR2 YYDKDF (reference sequence). CDR3 amino acids: CATSRVGTSGNEQYF. The CDR3 DNA follows: TGTGCCACCAGCAGAGTCGGGACTAGCGGGAACGAGCAGTACTTC.

The chain uses TRBV4-1 and TRBJ2-7; 10 bases line up with TRBD2. The CDR3 spans 16 residues. Trimming cost V 3 bases and J 4 bases; bases outside gene matches: 9. The germline CDR1 and CDR2 sequences are MGHRA and YSYEKL. The CDR3 spells CASSHWEGTSAYEQYF. The CDR3 DNA is TGCGCCAGCAGCCATTGGGAAGGGACTAGCGCTTACGAGCAGTACTTC.

V gene TRBV6-1 combines with J gene TRBJ1-6; D uncertain. CDR3 size: 15 residues. The ends were cut back, 2 bases at V and 8 bases at J, with 13 bases in the middle. Germline CDR1 is MNHNS and CDR2 is SASEGT. CDR3 nucleotides: TGTGCCAGCAGTGAAAGAAGGATTAGGGATTCACCCCTCCACTTT. This translates into CASSERRIRDSPLHF.

The chain couples TRBV5-1 to TRBJ1-6, with a possible D match to TRBD1 (5 bases). Trimming stripped 3 bases from V and 8 bases from J, with 15 bases between. The CDR3 is 15 residues long. CDR1 is SGHRS, CDR2 YFSETQ, per germline. The CDR3 coding sequence is TGCGCCAGCAGCTCGGACGGGGACGGTTATTCACCCCTCCACTTT. Translating gives CASSSDGDGYSPLHF.

CDR3 in DNA: TGTGCCAGCAGTTTTCCGTCGGGCGGCGGGTCCTACGAGCAGTACTTC. Translation gives CASSFPSGGGSYEQYF. The rearrangement links TRBV28 to TRBJ2-7, with TRBD2 as a possible D gene (5 bases). V lost 3 bases and J lost 1, with 16 bases in between. CDR3 size: 16 residues. Germline CDR1 reads MDHEN; CDR2 reads SYDVKM.

The gene calls are TRBV11-2 and TRBJ1-2, with D possibly being TRBD1 (5 bases). This CDR3 has 17 residues. Deletions cut 4 bases from V and 0 bases from J, with 18 bases between. Germline values: CDR1 SGHAT, CDR2 FQNNGV. In nucleotides, the CDR3 is TGTGCCAGCAGCTCAACTCCCGGGACGCAGACTAACTATGGCTACACCTTC. Its translation: CASSSTPGTQTNYGYTF.

This chain links TRBV30 with TRBJ2-2; D not certain. CDR1 and CDR2 (germline): GTSNPN, SVGIG (reference sequence). The CDR3 sequence is 14 residues long. V lost 0 bases and J lost 3, with 8 bases in between. The CDR3 DNA sequence: TGTGCCTGGAGTGTACCCGGATACACCGGGGAGCTGTTTTTT. The encoded protein is CAWSVPGYTGELFF.

The chain couples TRBV28 to TRBJ1-5; no firm D call. Trimming removed 4 bases at V and 2 bases at J, with 9 bases between. Germline V gives CDR1 MDHEN, CDR2 SYDVKM. The length of the CDR3 is 14 residues. The CDR3 region is CASSSPKRNQPQHF. The CDR3 DNA reads as TGTGCCAGCAGTTCGCCCAAGCGCAATCAGCCCCAGCATTTT.

The rearrangement joins TRBV7-8 to TRBJ1-1; TRBD1 is a possible D gene (6 bases). The CDR3 totals 16 residues. Per germline, CDR1 SGHVS and CDR2 FQNEAQ. V lost 5 bases and J 0 bases, leaving 16 bases between the germline ends. In DNA, the CDR3 is TGTGCCAGCAGCCTGCGACAGGATCTCATGAACACTGAAGCTTTCTTT. Protein product: CASSLRQDLMNTEAFF.

This chain joins TRBV7-6 and TRBJ2-7; D possibly corresponds to TRBD1 (5 bases). Trimming shortened V by 4 bases and J by 6 bases, and 10 bases separated the two germline ends. The CDR3 consists of 12 residues. The V gene's germline CDR1 is SGHVS and CDR2 FNYEAQ. CDR3 region: CASSSQGGEQYF. DNA of the CDR3: TGTGCCAGCAGCTCCCAGGGTGGCGAGCAGTACTTC.

The CDR3 loop reads CASSFTVRTDSYEQYF. In DNA, the CDR3 is TGCGCCAGCAGCTTTACTGTACGGACAGACTCCTACGAGCAGTACTTC. The J gene is TRBJ2-7, the V gene TRBV5-1, with a possible D match to TRBD1 (6 bases). The CDR3 is 16 residues long. CDR1 is SGHRS and CDR2 is YFSETQ in the germline V gene. V was cut by 2 bases and J by 0 bases, with 15 bases left in between. Using reference TRBV5-1 and TRBJ2-7 for the parts outside the CDR3, the full variable domain is KAGVTQTPRYLIKTRGQQVTLSCSPISGHRSVSWYQQTPGQGLQFLFEYFSETQRNKGNFPGRFSGRQFSNSRSEMNVSTLELGDSALYLCASSFTVRTDSYEQYFGPGTRLTVT.

This clone has only one observation. The CDR3 coding sequence is TGTGCCAGCAGCTTTTATCAAGGTGGCACAGATACGCAGTATTTT. It is translated as CASSFYQGGTDTQYF. The chain is built from TRBV7-9 and TRBJ2-3, with D unresolved. The CDR3 spans 15 residues. Trimming left V 3 bases short and J 1 base short, with 11 bases between. Germline V gives CDR1 SEHNR, CDR2 FQNEAQ (reference sequence).

The V gene is TRBV7-2, the J gene TRBJ2-7; 9 bases agree with TRBD2. CDR3 length: 15 residues. Germline-derived CDR1 and CDR2 are SGHTA and FQGNSA. Germline trimming cut 6 bases from V and 1 base from J; bases unmatched to any gene: 7. The CDR3 protein is CASSFSGSGSYEQYF. CDR3 in DNA: TGTGCCAGCAGTTTTAGCGGGAGCGGATCCTACGAGCAGTACTTC. Full variable domain (outside the CDR3, taken from reference TRBV7-2 and TRBJ2-7): GAGVSQSPSNKVTEKGKDVELRCDPISGHTALYWYRQSLGQGLEFLIYFQGNSAPDKSGLPSDRFSAERTGGSVSTLTIQRTQQEDSAVYLCASSFSGSGSYEQYFGPGTRLTVT.

The chain has TRBV5-1 and TRBJ2-2; 12 nucleotides match TRBD2. V was clipped by 4 bases and J by 5 bases; unmatched bases: 6. The CDR3 length is 16 residues. Germline V gene sequence: CDR1 SGHRS, CDR2 YFSETQ. CDR3: CASSVTSGRNTGELFF. Written as DNA, the CDR3 is TGCGCCAGCAGCGTGACTAGCGGGAGAAATACCGGGGAGCTGTTTTTT.

This clone was seen a single time. The chain couples TRBV15 to TRBJ2-7; 7 bases are shared with TRBD2. This CDR3 contains 15 residues. The germline gives CDR1 LNHNV, CDR2 YYDKDF (reference sequence). Trimming removed 0 bases from V and 7 bases from J; junction bases left unmatched: 9. CDR3 protein: CATSRDRLALGEQYF. Written as DNA, the CDR3 is TGTGCCACCAGCAGAGATCGACTAGCCCTTGGGGAGCAGTACTTC.

The chain carries TRBV4-3 and TRBJ2-2, with 9 bases fitting TRBD2. The germline gives CDR1 LGHNA, CDR2 YSLEER. This CDR3 has 19 residues. V was pared by 1 base and J by 2 bases, with 11 bases of the junction left unmatched. This chain's CDR3 is CASSQVPGGRATNTGELFF. The CDR3 coding sequence is TGCGCCAGCAGCCAAGTTCCGGGCGGGAGGGCCACCAACACCGGGGAGCTGTTTTTT.

CDR3 bases: TGTGCCAGCAGTTCGTCGTTCTCCCTCCGGACTGAAGCTTTCTTT. Its translation is CASSSSFSLRTEAFF. V gene TRBV6-6 combines with J gene TRBJ1-1; D is ambiguous. The germline V and J ends were trimmed by 4 bases and 5 bases, with 17 bases remaining between them. This CDR3 is 15 amino acids long. CDR1 and CDR2 (germline): MNHNY, SVGAGI (reference sequence).

The genes are TRBV29-1 and TRBJ2-3, with 8 bases that match TRBD2. The CDR3 spans 15 residues. Germline V gene lookup returns CDR1 SQVTM and CDR2 ANQGSEA. With V trimmed by 7 bases and J by 4 bases, 13 bases remained unmatched. CDR3 sequence (DNA): TGCAGCGCGCTACTAGCGGATGGAGGTCCAGATACGCAGTATTTT. This gives the protein CSALLADGGPDTQYF.

J is TRBJ2-3 and V is TRBV27; D is possibly TRBD1 or TRBD2 (5 bases each). The CDR3 length is 18 residues. Trimming removed 5 bases from V and 2 bases from J, with 23 bases in between. Germline CDR1 and CDR2: MNHEY and SMNVEV (reference sequence). The CDR3 DNA reads TGTGCCAGCAGTCCGCGATTGGGGGTAGCCGAAAACACAGATACGCAGTATTTT. Amino acid sequence: CASSPRLGVAENTDTQYF.

This clone was seen once. The chain joins TRBV19 to TRBJ2-4, with unresolved D. The germline gives CDR1 LNHDA, CDR2 SQIVND (reference sequence). Trimming took 6 bases from V and 16 from J, leaving 19 bases between them. CDR3 length equals 12 residues. CDR3 loop: CASSPRAGPQYF. In DNA, the CDR3 is TGTGCCAGTAGCCCAAGGGCAGGACCTCAATACTTC.

V usage is TRBV10-3 and J usage is TRBJ2-5; no firm D call. Trimming pared 4 bases from V and 4 bases from J, leaving 7 bases between. Germline CDR1 ENHRY, CDR2 SYGVKD. This CDR3 is built from 12 residues. The CDR3 loop reads CAISAKGETQYF. The CDR3 nucleotides are TGTGCCATCAGTGCTAAGGGAGAGACCCAGTACTTC.

This chain uses TRBV29-1 with TRBJ2-1; 9 bases agree with TRBD2. Trimming at V came to 4 bases and at J to 15 bases, leaving 7 bases not matched to a gene. The CDR3 extends over 11 amino acids. In germline, CDR1 is SQVTM, CDR2 ANQGSEA. DNA of the CDR3: TGCAGCGTTGTGCGGGAGGGCCGGAGGTTCTTC. Translating it yields CSVVREGRRFF.

The chain combines TRBV11-2 with TRBJ2-7; D call uncertain. The CDR3 consists of 15 residues. Trimming cost V 2 bases and J 7 bases, with 18 bases left between them. Germline CDR1 SGHAT, CDR2 FQNNGV. CDR3 nucleotides: TGTGCCAGCAGCTTATCGCCCATGGCCTCTGGAGAGCAGTACTTC. Translation: CASSLSPMASGEQYF.

The chain couples TRBV28 to TRBJ1-5, with D unresolved. The length of the CDR3 is 15 residues. V gave up 2 bases and J gave up 0 bases, with 8 bases separating them. Looked up from germline, CDR1 is MDHEN and CDR2 is SYDVKM. For the CDR3, the DNA is TGTGCCAGCAGTTTACCCACGCATAGCAATCAGCCCCAGCATTTT. Encoded protein: CASSLPTHSNQPQHF. Drawing the rest from reference TRBV28 and TRBJ1-5, the complete variable domain is DVKVTQSSRYLVKRTGEKVFLECVQDMDHENMFWYRQDPGLGLRLIYFSYDVKMKEKGDIPEGYSVSREKKERFSLILESASTNQTSMYLCASSLPTHSNQPQHFGDGTRLSIL.